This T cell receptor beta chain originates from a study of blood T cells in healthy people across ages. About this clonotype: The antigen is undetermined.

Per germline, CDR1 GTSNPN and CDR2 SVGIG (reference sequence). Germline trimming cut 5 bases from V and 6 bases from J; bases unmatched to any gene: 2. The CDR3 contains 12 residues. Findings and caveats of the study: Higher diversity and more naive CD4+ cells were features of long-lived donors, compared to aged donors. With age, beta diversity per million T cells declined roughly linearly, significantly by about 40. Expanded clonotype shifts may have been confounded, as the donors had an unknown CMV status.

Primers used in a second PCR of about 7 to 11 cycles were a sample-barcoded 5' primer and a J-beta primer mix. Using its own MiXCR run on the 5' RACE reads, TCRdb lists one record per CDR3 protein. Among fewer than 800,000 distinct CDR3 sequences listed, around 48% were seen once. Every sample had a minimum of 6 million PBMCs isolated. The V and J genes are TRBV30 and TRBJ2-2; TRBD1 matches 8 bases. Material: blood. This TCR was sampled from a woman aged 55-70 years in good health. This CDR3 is CAWGQGAGELFF. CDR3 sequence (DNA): TGTGCCTGGGGACAGGGCGCCGGGGAGCTGTTTTTT.